Each of the 4 T cell receptor beta chains below was sequenced from the same sample in a study of beta chain features in type 1 diabetes. Isolated RNA was reverse transcribed in full, so expressed TCRB transcripts were sequenced. The method was immunoSEQ multiplex PCR; TCRdb's version includes in-frame clones alone and lacks a portion of them. This table holds some 170,000 clones, over 55% found once. For these receptors, no antigen is known. Study results and limitations: In every one of the four CD4+ subsets, TCRB CDR3s were moderately but significantly shorter in Type 1 diabetes patients.

Sequencing was carried out using naive CD4+ T cells from blood. These receptors all come from a man aged 25-45 years with type 1 diabetes.

The chain employs TRBV7-7 and TRBJ2-5; 7 bases are a match to TRBD1. Germline trimming cut 5 bases from V and 5 bases from J; bases unmatched to any gene: 11. The length of the CDR3 is 15 residues. Germline CDR1 reads SSHAT; CDR2 reads FNYEAQ (reference sequence). The CDR3 loop reads CASSALQGPGETQYF. CDR3 nucleotides: TGTGCCAGCAGCGCACTACAGGGGCCAGGGGAGACCCAGTACTTC.

Here the CDR3 reads CASSVDGAVVRSYNEQFF. CDR3 DNA sequence: TGTGCCAGCAGCGTAGATGGGGCCGTAGTGAGGTCCTACAATGAGCAGTTCTTC. The rearrangement joins TRBV9 to TRBJ2-1; maybe TRBD1 (5 bases). CDR3 length: 18 amino acids. The V gene's germline CDR1 is SGDLS and CDR2 YYNGEE. Trimming shortened V by 0 bases and J by 1 base, and 17 bases separated the two germline ends.

This clone has more than one count but fewer than ten. The chain couples TRBV5-1 to TRBJ2-5; 8 bases line up with TRBD2. The CDR3 spans 14 residues. CDR1 is SGHRS, CDR2 YFSETQ, per germline. V lost 0 bases, J lost 5 bases, and 3 bases stayed unmatched. This chain's CDR3 is CASSLALAGETQYF. The CDR3, as DNA: TGCGCCAGCAGCTTGGCCCTAGCGGGTGAGACCCAGTACTTC.

The chain couples TRBV27 to TRBJ2-7; D may correspond to TRBD1 or TRBD2 (5 bases each). This CDR3 is built from 15 residues. V lost 5 bases to trimming and J lost 3 bases, with 17 bases between them. CDR1 is MNHEY, CDR2 SMNVEV, per germline (reference sequence). Written as DNA, the CDR3 is TGTGCCAGCAGTCGCCTCCCGGGACCCAGCTACGAGCAGTACTTC. The encoded protein is CASSRLPGPSYEQYF.